The following is a T cell receptor beta chain sequence with its context. Its specificity is not known. This sample was included in a study of beta chain features in type 1 diabetes. Findings of the study overall: Moderately but significantly shorter TCRB CDR3s were found in Type 1 diabetes patients in all four CD4+ subsets. Reduced insertions and increased deletions marked VDJ junctions in type 1 diabetes patients.

Expressed TCRB transcripts were sequenced, since all the RNA that had been isolated was reverse transcribed. The repertoire was sequenced with immunoSEQ multiplex PCR; TCRdb's copy has only in-frame clones and lacks some. The data hold around 710,000 clones, with 9.5% to 15% observed a single time. Trimming at V came to 6 bases and at J to 5 bases, leaving 5 bases not matched to a gene. This CDR3 has 13 residues. The germline V gene has CDR1 MNHNS and CDR2 SASEGT. Naive, central memory, regulatory and stem cell-like memory cells within the CD4+ compartment were sorted using CD45RO/CCR7/CD25/CD127/CD95/CD27. Sorted populations were all over 98% pure.

The sequencing sample was made of naive CD4+ T cells from blood. This sequence joins TRBV6-1 and TRBJ2-3; TRBD2 agrees at 7 bases. The clonotype comes from a man under 40 with type 1 diabetes. The CDR3 DNA reads TGTGCCAGCAGCGAAACTAGCGTAGATACGCAGTATTTT. It encodes CASSETSVDTQYF.